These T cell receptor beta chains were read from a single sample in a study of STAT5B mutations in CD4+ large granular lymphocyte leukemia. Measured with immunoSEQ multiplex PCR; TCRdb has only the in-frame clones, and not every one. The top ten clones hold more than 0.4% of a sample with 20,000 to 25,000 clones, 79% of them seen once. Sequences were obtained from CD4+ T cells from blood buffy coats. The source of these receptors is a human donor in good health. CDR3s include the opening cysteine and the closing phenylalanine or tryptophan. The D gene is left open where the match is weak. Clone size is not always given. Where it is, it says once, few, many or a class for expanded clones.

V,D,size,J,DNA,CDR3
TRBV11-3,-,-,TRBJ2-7,TGTGCCAGCAGCTCCTTGACAGGCTCCTACGAGCAGTACTTC,CASSSLTGSYEQYF
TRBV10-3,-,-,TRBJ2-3,TGTGCCACCCTAGCCGATTCAGATACGCAGTATTTT,CATLADSDTQYF
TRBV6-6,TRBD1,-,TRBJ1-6,TGTGCCAGCAGTTTTCCGGTCAGGGGGCCGCCAACCCCCCTCCACTTT,CASSFPVRGPPTPLHF
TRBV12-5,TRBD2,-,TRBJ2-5,TGTGCTAGTGGTTTAAGGTGGGCCGGGAGGACGCAAGAGACCCAGTACTTC,CASGLRWAGRTQETQYF
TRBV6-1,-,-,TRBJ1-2,TGTGCCAGCAGTAGACAGGAACCACTGGACGGCTACACCTTC,CASSRQEPLDGYTF
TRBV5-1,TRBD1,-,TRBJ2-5,TGCGCCAGCAGCTTGATACAGGGGGGAGAGACCCAGTACTTC,CASSLIQGGETQYF
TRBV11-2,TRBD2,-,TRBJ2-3,TGTGCCAGCAGCTTGGGACTAGCGGGGACAACAGATACGCAGTATTTT,CASSLGLAGTTDTQYF
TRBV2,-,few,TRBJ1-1,TGTGCCAGTATCCGGGAGTCGAACACTGAAGCTTTCTTT,CASIRESNTEAFF
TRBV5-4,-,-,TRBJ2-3,TGTGCCAGCAGCTTGGACGTGGGAGGCACAGATACGCAGTATTTT,CASSLDVGGTDTQYF
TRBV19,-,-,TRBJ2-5,TGTGCCAGTAGTCACTTGGGGGAGGAAGAGACCCAGTACTTC,CASSHLGEEETQYF
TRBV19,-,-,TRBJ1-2,TGTGCCAGTAGTATAGATGGCCGGGGGGGATTCGTCTACACCTTC,CASSIDGRGGFVYTF
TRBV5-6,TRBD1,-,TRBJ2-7,TGTGCCAGCAGCTTCTCAGGGGGTGACGAGCAGTACTTC,CASSFSGGDEQYF
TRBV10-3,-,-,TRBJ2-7,TGTGCCATCAGGGGCCGGGACAACCCAAGCTACGAGCAGTACTTC,CAIRGRDNPSYEQYF
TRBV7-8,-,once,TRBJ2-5,TGTGCCAGCAGCTTAGCGTGGGAAGAGACCCAGTACTTC,CASSLAWEETQYF
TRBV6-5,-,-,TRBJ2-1,TGTGCCAGCAGTTACGGACTTACCAGCTCCTACAATGAGCAGTTCTTC,CASSYGLTSSYNEQFF
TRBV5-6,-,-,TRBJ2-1,TGTGCCAGCAGCCCTACATTCGGGACCTACAATGAGCAGTTCTTC,CASSPTFGTYNEQFF
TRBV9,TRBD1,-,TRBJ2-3,TGTGCCAGCAGCCAATCTGGGACAGGGGACGCAGATACGCAGTATTTT,CASSQSGTGDADTQYF
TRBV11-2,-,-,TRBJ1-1,TGTGCCAGCAGCTTAGGTTGGGGGGTTTTTTTGGCTTTCTTT,CASSLGWGVFLAFF
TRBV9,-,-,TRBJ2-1,TGTGCCAGCAGCCCCCGCGAGGGCTCCTACAATGAGCAGTTCTTC,CASSPREGSYNEQFF
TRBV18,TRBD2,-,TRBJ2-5,TGTGCCAGCTCACGAGCGACTAGCTACGGGGAGACCCAGTACTTC,CASSRATSYGETQYF
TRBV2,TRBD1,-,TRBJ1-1,TGTGCCAGCAGTGTAACAGGGGGCGGAACTGAAGCTTTCTTT,CASSVTGGGTEAFF
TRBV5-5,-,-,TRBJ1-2,TGTGCCAGCAGCTTGGCGGGGGGAACCTATGGCTACACCTTC,CASSLAGGTYGYTF
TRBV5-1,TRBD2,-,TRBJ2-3,TGCGCCAGCAGCAGTCTAGCGGGGGGACTCACAGATACGCAGTATTTT,CASSSLAGGLTDTQYF
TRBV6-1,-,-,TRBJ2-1,TGTGCCAGCAGTGAAGCGAATAGCGCCTCCGGGTATGAGCAGTTCTTC,CASSEANSASGYEQFF
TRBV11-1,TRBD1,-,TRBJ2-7,TGTGCCAGCAGCCTTGGGACAGCCGCTATTTACTACGAGCAGTACTTC,CASSLGTAAIYYEQYF
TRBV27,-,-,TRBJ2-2,TGCCTAAGCCAAACCAGGAGGGGGACCGGGGAGCTGTTTTTT,CLSQTRRGTGELFF
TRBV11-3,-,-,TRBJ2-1,TGTGCCAGCAGCTTATTGGGCACAGGCTCCGAGCAGTTCTTC,CASSLLGTGSEQFF
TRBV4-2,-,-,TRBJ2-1,TGTGCCAGCAGCCAAGAACGCTCGCACAATGAGCAGTTCTTC,CASSQERSHNEQFF
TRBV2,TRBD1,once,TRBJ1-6,TGTGCCAGCAGTGCCCGGGACAGCAATAATTCACCCCTCCACTTT,CASSARDSNNSPLHF
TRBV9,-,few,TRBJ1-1,TGTGCCAGCAGCGTCAGTCCGGACACTGAAGCTTTCTTT,CASSVSPDTEAFF
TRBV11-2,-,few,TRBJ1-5,TGTGCCAGCAGCTTAGGACAGAATCAGCCCCAGCATTTT,CASSLGQNQPQHF
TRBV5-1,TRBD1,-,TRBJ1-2,TGCGCCAGCAGCAGGGGACAGGGTAGGGGGTATGGCTACACCTTC,CASSRGQGRGYGYTF
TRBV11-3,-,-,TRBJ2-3,TGTGCCAGCAGCTTAGATCAGACTAGCACAGATACGCAGTATTTT,CASSLDQTSTDTQYF
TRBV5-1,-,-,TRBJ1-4,TGCGCCAGCAGCTTGGACGGAAGTAATGAAAAACTGTTTTTT,CASSLDGSNEKLFF